The sequence of this T cell receptor beta chain was determined in a study of blood T cell repertoires in COVID-19. Trimming removed 2 bases at V and 1 base at J, with 12 bases between. CDR3 length equals 14 residues. Germline V gene data show CDR1 as GTSNPN and CDR2 as SVGIG (reference sequence). Measured with immunoSEQ multiplex PCR; TCRdb has only the in-frame clones, and not every one. The sample lists about 380,000 clones, approximately 88% occurring once. This clonotype was sampled from a man in his forties or fifties with acute or convalescent COVID-19. The chain combines TRBV30 with TRBJ2-7; possibly TRBD2 for D (6 bases). What was sequenced was peripheral blood. This CDR3 is CAWSRRGPSYEQYF. In nucleotides, the CDR3 is TGTGCCTGGAGTAGGCGGGGCCCTTCCTACGAGCAGTACTTC.